The entry below gives a single T cell receptor beta chain sequence along with its context. A junction boundary mismatches the germline segment, possibly from a read error. PCR or immunohistochemistry showed mismatch repair deficiency in every enrolled patient. This sample was taken from a study of PD-1 blockade in mismatch repair-deficient tumors. TCRdb keeps only in-frame clones here, not all; method: immunoSEQ multiplex PCR. The sample records tens of thousands of clones, 78% being singletons. The receptor was isolated from an adult with mismatch repair-deficient cancer. Sequenced material: peripheral blood, taken 4 weeks after starting pembrolizumab.

The CDR3 DNA follows: TGTGCTAGCAGCTTCGGACTGACCGGGTCCGGGGAGCTGTTTTTT. It translates to CASSFGLTGSGELFF. This rearrangement joins TRBV7-7 to TRBJ2-2; TRBD2 is a possible D gene (5 bases). The CDR3 runs 15 residues. Germline V CDR1 and CDR2: SSHAT, FNYEAQ (reference sequence).